Given below is one T cell receptor (beta chain) in context. The sample originates from a study of blood T cell repertoires in COVID-19. Background on the study: Both acute and convalescent COVID-19 samples were obtained from the United States, Italy and Spain. Sources were T cells, B-cell-depleted T cells, or PBMCs; the material itself was cDNA or gDNA.

V lost 4 bases and J 2 bases, leaving 12 bases between the germline ends. From germline, CDR1 is SGHRS and CDR2 YFSETQ. This CDR3 spans 14 amino acids. Original data processing: Cell counts per sample came from amplifying reference gene primers. Assay: immunoSEQ multiplex PCR; the TCRdb copy retains only in-frame clones and omits some. D and trimming were read from the DNA, whereas the V and J calls and clone size are those reported in that table. The sample lists roughly 180,000 clones, about 85% occurring once. This chain joins TRBV5-1 and TRBJ1-1, with D possibly being TRBD1 (5 bases). The source of this sequence is a man aged 18 to 35 with acute or convalescent COVID-19. The source material was peripheral blood. The CDR3 reads CASSRQGINTEAFF. The CDR3 DNA sequence: TGCGCCAGCAGCCGGCAGGGTATCAACACTGAAGCTTTCTTT.